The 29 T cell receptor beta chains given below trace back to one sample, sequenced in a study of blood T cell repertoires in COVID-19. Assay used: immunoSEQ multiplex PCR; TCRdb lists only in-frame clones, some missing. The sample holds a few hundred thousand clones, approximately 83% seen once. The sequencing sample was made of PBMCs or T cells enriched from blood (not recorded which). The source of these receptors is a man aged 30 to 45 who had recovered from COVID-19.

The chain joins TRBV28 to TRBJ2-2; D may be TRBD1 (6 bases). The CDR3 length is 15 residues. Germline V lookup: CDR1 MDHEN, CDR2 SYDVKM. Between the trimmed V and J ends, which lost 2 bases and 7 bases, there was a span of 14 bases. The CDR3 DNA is TGTGCCAGCAGTTTAGCAGGGGATGGTGGCGGGGAGCTGTTTTTT. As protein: CASSLAGDGGGELFF.

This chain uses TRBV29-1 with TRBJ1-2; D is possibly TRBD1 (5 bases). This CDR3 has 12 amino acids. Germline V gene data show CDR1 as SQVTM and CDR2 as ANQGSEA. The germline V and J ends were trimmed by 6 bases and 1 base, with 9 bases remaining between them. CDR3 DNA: TGCAGCGTGGGGGGGATTAACTATGGCTACACCTTC. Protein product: CSVGGINYGYTF.

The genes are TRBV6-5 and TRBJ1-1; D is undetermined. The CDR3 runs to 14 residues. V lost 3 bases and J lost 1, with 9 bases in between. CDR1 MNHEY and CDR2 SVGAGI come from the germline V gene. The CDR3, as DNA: TGTGCCAGCAGTTATCCCGCGTCGAACACTGAAGCTTTCTTT. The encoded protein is CASSYPASNTEAFF.

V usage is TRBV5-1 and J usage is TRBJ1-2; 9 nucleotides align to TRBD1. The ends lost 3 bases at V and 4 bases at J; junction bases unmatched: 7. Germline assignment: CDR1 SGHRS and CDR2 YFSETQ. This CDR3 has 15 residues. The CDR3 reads CASSSAPTGGYGYTF. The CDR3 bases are TGCGCCAGCAGCTCTGCCCCGACAGGGGGCTATGGCTACACCTTC. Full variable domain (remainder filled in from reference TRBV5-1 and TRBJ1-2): KAGVTQTPRYLIKTRGQQVTLSCSPISGHRSVSWYQQTPGQGLQFLFEYFSETQRNKGNFPGRFSGRQFSNSRSEMNVSTLELGDSALYLCASSSAPTGGYGYTFGSGTRLTVV.

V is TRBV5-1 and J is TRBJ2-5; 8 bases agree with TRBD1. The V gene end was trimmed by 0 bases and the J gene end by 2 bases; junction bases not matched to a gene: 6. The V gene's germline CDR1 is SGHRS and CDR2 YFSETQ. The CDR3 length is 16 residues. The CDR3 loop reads CASSLGGRGPQETQYF. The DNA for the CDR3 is TGCGCCAGCAGCTTGGGTGGCAGGGGGCCACAAGAGACCCAGTACTTC.

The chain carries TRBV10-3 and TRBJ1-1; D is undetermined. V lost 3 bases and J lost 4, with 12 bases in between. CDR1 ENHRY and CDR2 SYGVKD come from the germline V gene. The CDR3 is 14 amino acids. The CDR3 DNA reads TGTGCCATCAGTGATGGTCAGAACCCCACTGAAGCTTTCTTT. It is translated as CAISDGQNPTEAFF.

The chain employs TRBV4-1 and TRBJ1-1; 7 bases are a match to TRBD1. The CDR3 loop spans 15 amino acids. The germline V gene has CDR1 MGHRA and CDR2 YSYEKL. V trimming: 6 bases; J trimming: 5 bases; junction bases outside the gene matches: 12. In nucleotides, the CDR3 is TGCGCCAGCAGTTTCGACAGGGAACAGGGGACTGAAGCTTTCTTT. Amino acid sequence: CASSFDREQGTEAFF.

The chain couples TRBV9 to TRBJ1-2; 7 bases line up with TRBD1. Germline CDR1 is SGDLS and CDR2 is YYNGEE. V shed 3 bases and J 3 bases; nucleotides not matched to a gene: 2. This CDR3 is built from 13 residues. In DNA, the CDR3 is TGTGCCAGCAGCGCAACAGGGGACTATGGCTACACCTTC. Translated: CASSATGDYGYTF.

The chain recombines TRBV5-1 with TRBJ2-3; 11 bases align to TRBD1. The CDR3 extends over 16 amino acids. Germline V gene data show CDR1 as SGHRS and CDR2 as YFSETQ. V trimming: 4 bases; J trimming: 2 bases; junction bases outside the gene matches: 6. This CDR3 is CASSIRTGGFTDTQYF. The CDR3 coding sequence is TGCGCCAGCAGCATCCGGACAGGGGGCTTCACAGATACGCAGTATTTT.

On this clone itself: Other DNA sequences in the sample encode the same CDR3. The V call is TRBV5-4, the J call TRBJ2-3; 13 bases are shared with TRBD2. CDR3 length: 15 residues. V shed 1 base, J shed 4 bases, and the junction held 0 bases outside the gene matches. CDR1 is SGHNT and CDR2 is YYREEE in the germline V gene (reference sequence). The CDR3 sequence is CASSLTSGGADTQYF. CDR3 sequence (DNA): TGTGCCAGCAGCTTGACTAGCGGGGGGGCAGATACGCAGTATTTT.

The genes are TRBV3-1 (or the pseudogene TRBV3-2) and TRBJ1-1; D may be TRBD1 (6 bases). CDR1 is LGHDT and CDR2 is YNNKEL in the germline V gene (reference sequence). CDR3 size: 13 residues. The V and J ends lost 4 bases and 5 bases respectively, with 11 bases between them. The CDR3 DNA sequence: TGTGCCAGCAGCCTAACAGGGCGGACTGAAGCTTTCTTT. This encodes CASSLTGRTEAFF.

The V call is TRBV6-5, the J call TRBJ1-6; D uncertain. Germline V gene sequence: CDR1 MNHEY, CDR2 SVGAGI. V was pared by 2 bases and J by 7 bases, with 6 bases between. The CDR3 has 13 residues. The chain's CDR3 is CASSYGLNSPLHF. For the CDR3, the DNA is TGTGCCAGCAGTTACGGCCTGAATTCACCCCTCCACTTT.

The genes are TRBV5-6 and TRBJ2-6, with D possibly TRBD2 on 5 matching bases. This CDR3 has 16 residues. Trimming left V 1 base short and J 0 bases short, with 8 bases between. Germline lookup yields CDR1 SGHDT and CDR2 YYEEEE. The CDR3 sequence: CASSLPGSSGANVLTF. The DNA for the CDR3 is TGTGCCAGCAGCTTGCCGGGGAGCTCTGGGGCCAACGTCCTGACTTTC. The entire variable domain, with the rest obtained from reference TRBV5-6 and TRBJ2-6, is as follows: DAGVTQSPTHLIKTRGQQVTLRCSPKSGHDTVSWYQQALGQGPQFIFQYYEEEERQRGNFPDRFSGHQFPNYSSELNVNALLLGDSALYLCASSLPGSSGANVLTFGAGSRLTVL.

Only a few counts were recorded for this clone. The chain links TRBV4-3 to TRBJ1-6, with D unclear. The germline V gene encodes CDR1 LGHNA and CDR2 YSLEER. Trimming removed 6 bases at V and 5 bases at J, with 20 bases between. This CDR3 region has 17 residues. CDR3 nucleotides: TGCGCCAGCAGAATATTCGAGGGAAGGGCTCATAATTCACCCCTCCACTTT. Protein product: CASRIFEGRAHNSPLHF.

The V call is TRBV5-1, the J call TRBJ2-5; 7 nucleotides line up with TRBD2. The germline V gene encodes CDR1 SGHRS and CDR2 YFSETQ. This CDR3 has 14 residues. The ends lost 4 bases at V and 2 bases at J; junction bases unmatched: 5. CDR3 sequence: CASSKSGAQETQYF. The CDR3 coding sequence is TGCGCCAGCAGCAAAAGCGGGGCACAAGAGACCCAGTACTTC.

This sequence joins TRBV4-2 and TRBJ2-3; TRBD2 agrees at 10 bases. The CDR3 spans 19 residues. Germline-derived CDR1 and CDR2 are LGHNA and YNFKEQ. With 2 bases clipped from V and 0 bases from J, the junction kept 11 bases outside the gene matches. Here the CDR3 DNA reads TGTGCCAGCAGCCAACTTACAACTAGCGGGGCCTTTAGCACAGATACGCAGTATTTT. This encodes CASSQLTTSGAFSTDTQYF.

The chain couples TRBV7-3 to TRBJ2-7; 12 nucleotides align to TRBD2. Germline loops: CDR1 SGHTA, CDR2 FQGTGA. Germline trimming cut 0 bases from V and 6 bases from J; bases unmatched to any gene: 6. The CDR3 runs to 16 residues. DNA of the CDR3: TGTGCCAGCAGCTTAACGCCCGGACTAGCGGGGAGCGAGCAGTACTTC. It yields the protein CASSLTPGLAGSEQYF.

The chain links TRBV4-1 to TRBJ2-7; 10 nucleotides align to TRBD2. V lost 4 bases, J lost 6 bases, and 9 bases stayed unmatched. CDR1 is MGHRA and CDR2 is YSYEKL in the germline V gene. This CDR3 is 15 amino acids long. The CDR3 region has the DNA TGCGCCAGCAGCCCGTTAGCGGGGGGCTATATCGAGCAGTACTTC. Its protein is CASSPLAGGYIEQYF.

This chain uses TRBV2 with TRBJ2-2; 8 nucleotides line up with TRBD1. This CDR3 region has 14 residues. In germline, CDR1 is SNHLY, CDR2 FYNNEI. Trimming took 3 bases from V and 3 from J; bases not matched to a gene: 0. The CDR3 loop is CASSDRGHTGELFF. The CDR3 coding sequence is TGTGCCAGCAGTGACAGGGGGCACACCGGGGAGCTGTTTTTT.

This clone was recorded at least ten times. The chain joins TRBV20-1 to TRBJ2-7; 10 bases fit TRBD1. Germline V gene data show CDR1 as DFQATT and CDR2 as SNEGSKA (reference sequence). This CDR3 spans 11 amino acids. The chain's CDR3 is CRPGTGDTQYF. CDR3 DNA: TGCAGACCCGGGACAGGGGATACGCAGTACTTC.

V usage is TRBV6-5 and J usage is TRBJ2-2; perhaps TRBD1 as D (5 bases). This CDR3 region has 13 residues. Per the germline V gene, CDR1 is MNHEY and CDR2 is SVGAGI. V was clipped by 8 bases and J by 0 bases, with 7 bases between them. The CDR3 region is CASWGSNTGELFF. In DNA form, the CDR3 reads TGTGCCAGCTGGGGCTCGAACACCGGGGAGCTGTTTTTT.

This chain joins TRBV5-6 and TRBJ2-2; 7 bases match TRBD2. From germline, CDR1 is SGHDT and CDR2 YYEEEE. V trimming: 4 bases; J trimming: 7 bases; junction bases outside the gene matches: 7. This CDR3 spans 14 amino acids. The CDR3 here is CASSTDGGSGELFF. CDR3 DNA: TGTGCCAGCAGCACGGACGGGGGGAGCGGGGAGCTGTTTTTT.

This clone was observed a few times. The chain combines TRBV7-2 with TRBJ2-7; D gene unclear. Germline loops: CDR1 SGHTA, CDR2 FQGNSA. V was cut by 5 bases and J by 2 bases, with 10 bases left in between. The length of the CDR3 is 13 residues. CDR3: CASSRPETYEQYF. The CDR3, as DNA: TGTGCCAGCAGCAGGCCGGAGACCTACGAGCAGTACTTC.

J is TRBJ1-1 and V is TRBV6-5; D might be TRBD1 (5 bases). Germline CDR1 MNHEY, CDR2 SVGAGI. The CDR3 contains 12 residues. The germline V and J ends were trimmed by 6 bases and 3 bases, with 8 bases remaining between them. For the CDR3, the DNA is TGTGCCAGCAGGGAGGGGTACACTGAAGCTTTCTTT. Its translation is CASREGYTEAFF.

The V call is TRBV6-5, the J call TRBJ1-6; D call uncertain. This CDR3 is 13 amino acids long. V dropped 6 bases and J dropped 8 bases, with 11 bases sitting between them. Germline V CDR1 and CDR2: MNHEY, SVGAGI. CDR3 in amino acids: CASRKEYDSPLHF. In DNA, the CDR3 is TGTGCCAGCAGAAAGGAGTACGATTCACCCCTCCACTTT.

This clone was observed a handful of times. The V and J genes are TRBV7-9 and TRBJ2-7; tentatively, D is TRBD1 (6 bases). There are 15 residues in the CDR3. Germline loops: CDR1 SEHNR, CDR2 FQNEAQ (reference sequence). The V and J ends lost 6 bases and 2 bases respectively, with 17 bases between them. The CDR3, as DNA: TGTGCCAGCAGTGAGTCACAGGGCTTTACCTACGAGCAGTACTTC. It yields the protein CASSESQGFTYEQYF.

CDR3 region: CASSLVTGSVGETQYF. The DNA for the CDR3 is TGTGCCAGCAGCTTGGTGACAGGGTCGGTTGGGGAGACCCAGTACTTC. This chain links TRBV7-2 with TRBJ2-5; 7 positions agree with TRBD1. CDR3 length equals 16 residues. Germline CDR1 SGHTA, CDR2 FQGNSA. With V trimmed by 3 bases and J by 5 bases, 12 bases remained unmatched. Using reference TRBV7-2 and TRBJ2-5 for the parts outside the CDR3, the full variable domain is GAGVSQSPSNKVTEKGKDVELRCDPISGHTALYWYRQSLGQGLEFLIYFQGNSAPDKSGLPSDRFSAERTGGSVSTLTIQRTQQEDSAVYLCASSLVTGSVGETQYFGPGTRLLVL.

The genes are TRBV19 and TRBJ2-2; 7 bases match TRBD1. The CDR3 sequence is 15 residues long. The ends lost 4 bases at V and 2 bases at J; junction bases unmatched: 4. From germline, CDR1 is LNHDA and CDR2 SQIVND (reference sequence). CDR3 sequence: CASSKGQVNTGELFF. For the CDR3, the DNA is TGTGCCAGTAGTAAAGGACAGGTCAACACCGGGGAGCTGTTTTTT.

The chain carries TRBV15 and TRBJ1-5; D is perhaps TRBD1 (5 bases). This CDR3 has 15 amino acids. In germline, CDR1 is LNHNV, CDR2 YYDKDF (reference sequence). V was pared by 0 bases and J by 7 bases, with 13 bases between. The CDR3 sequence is CATSRDGASGQPQHF. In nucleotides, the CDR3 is TGTGCCACCAGCAGAGATGGGGCGTCAGGGCAGCCCCAGCATTTT.